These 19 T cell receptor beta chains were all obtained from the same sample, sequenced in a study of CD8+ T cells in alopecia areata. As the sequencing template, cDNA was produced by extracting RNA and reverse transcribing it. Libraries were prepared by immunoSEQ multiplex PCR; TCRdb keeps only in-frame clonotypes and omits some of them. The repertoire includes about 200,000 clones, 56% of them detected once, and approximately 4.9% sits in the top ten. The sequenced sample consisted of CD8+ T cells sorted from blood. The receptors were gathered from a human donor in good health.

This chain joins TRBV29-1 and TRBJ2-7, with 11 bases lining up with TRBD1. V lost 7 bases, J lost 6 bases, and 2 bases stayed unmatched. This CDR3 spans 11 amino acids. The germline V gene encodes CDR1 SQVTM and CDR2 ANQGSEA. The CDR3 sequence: CSGTGGAEQYF. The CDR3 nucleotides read TGCAGCGGGACAGGGGGCGCCGAGCAGTACTTC.

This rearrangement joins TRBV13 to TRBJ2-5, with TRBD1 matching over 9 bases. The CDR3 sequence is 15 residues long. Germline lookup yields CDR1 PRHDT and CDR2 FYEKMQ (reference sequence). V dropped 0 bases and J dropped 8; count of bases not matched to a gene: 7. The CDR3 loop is CASSLGAGQGKTQYF. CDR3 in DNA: TGTGCCAGCAGCTTAGGGGCGGGACAGGGTAAAACCCAGTACTTC.

This CDR3 reads CASSLADYEQFF. DNA of the CDR3: TGTGCCAGCAGCTTAGCGGACTATGAGCAGTTCTTC. This chain uses TRBV7-9 with TRBJ2-1; D perhaps matches TRBD2 (5 bases). Trimming removed 0 bases from V and 8 bases from J, with 5 bases in between. CDR3 length: 12 residues. The germline CDR1 and CDR2 sequences are SEHNR and FQNEAQ (reference sequence).

CDR3 in amino acids: CASSLAKNTEAFF. The CDR3 DNA reads TGTGCCAGCAGCTTGGCCAAGAACACTGAAGCTTTCTTT. The genes are TRBV27 and TRBJ1-1; no reliable D call. The V and J ends lost 6 bases and 1 base respectively, with 9 bases between them. CDR1 is MNHEY and CDR2 is SMNVEV in the germline V gene (reference sequence). This CDR3 has 13 amino acids.

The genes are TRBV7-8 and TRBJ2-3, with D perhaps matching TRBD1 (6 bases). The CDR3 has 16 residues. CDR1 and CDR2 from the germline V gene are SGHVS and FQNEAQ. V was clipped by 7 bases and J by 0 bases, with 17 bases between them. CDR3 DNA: TGTGCCAGCACCGGCGACAGGTTCTCTAGCACAGATACGCAGTATTTT. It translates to CASTGDRFSSTDTQYF.

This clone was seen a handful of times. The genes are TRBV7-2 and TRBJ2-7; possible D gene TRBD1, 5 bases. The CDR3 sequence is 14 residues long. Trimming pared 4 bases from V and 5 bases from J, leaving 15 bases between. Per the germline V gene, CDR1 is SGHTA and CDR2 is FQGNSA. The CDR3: CASSSPKGSHEQYF. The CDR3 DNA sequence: TGTGCCAGCAGCTCCCCCAAGGGGTCCCACGAGCAGTACTTC.

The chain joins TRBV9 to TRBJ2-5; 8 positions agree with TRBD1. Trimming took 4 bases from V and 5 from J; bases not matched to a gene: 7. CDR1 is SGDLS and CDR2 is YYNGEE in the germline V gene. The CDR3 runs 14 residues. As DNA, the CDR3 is TGTGCCAGCAGCCTCCAGGGGGCCGGGGAGACCCAGTACTTC. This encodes CASSLQGAGETQYF.

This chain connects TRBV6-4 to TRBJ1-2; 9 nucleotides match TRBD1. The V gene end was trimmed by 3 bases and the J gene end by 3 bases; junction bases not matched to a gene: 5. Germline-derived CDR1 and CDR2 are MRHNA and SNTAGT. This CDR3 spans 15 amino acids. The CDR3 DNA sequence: TGTGCCAGCAGTGATGGACAGGGGCTCGACTATGGCTACACCTTC. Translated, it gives CASSDGQGLDYGYTF.

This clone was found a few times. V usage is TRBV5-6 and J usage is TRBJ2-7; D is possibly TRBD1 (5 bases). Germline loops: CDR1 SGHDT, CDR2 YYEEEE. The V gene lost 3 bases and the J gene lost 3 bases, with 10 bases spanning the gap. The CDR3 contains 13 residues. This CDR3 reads CASSSRQGYEQYF. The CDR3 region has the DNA TGTGCCAGCAGCTCCCGGCAGGGCTACGAGCAGTACTTC.

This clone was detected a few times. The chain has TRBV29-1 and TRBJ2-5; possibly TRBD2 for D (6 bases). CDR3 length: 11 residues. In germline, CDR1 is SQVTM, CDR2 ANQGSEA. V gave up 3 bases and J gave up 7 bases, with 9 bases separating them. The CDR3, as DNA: TGCAGCGTTGAGAGACTAGGGACCCAGTACTTC. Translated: CSVERLGTQYF. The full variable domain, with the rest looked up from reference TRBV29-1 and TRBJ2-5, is SAVISQKPSRDICQRGTSLTIQCQVDSQVTMMFWYRQQPGQSLTLIATANQGSEATYESGFVIDKFPISRPNLTFSTLTVSNMSPEDSSIYLCSVERLGTQYFGPGTRLLVL.

The CDR3 DNA follows: TGTGCCAGCAGCGTAGGGCAGGACGGAGGCTACACCTTC. This sequence encodes CASSVGQDGGYTF. This chain uses TRBV9 with TRBJ1-2; no definite D call. V lost 0 bases, J lost 8 bases, and 11 bases lay in between. The CDR3 consists of 13 residues. Germline CDR1 and CDR2: SGDLS and YYNGEE.

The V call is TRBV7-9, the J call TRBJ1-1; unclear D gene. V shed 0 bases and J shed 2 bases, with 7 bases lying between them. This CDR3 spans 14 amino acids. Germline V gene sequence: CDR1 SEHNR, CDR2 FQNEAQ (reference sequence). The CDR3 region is CASSLADHNTEAFF. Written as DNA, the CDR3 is TGTGCCAGCAGCTTAGCGGATCACAACACTGAAGCTTTCTTT.

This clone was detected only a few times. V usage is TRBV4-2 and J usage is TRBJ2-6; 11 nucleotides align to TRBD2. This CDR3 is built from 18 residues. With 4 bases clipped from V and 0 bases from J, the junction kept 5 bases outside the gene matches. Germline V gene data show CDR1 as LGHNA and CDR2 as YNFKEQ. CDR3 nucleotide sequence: TGTGCCAGCAGCCTCATTAGCGGGGGGGCCTCTGGGGCCAACGTCCTGACTTTC. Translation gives CASSLISGGASGANVLTF.

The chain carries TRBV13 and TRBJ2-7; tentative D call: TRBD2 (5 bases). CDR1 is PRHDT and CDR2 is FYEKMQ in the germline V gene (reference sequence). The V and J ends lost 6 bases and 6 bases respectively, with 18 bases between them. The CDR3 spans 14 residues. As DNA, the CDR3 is TGTGCCAGCAGTGCTGCTTTTGAGGGAATCGAGCAGTACTTC. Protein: CASSAAFEGIEQYF.

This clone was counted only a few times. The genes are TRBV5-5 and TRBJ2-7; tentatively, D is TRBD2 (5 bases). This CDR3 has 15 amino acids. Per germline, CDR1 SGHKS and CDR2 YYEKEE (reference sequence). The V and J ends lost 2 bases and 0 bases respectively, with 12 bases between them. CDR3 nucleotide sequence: TGTGCCAGCAGCTTCGGAAGGGAGAGCTCCTACGAGCAGTACTTC. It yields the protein CASSFGRESSYEQYF.

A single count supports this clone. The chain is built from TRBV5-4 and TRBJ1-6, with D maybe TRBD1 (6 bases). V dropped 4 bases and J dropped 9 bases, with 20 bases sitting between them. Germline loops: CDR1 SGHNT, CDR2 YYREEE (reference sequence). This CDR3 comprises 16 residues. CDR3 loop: CASSSLSGGAGSPLHF. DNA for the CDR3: TGTGCCAGCAGCAGCTTGAGCGGGGGCGCGGGTTCACCCCTCCACTTT.

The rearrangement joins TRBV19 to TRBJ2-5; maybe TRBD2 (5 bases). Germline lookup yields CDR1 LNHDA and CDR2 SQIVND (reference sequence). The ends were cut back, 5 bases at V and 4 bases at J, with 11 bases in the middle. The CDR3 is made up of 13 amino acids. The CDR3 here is CASSAGPAETQYF. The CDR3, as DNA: TGTGCCAGTAGTGCGGGCCCCGCAGAGACCCAGTACTTC.

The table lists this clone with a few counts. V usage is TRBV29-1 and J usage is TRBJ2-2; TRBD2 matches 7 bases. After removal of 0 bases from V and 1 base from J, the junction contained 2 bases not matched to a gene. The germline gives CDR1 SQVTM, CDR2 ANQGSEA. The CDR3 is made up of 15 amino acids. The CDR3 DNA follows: TGCAGCGTTGAAGATAGGGAGGGGAACACCGGGGAGCTGTTTTTT. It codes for CSVEDREGNTGELFF.

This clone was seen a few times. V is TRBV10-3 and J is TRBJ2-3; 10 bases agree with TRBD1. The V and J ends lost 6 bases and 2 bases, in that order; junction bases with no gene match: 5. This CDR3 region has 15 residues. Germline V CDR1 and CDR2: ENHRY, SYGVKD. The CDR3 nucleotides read TGTGCCATCAGCGGGGACAGGGGATACACAGATACGCAGTATTTT. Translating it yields CAISGDRGYTDTQYF.